This record covers a single TCR beta chain. The antigen remains unidentified. This specimen belongs to a study of T cell responses to AZD1222 COVID-19 vaccine. Broader study findings: The donor cohort was predominantly white British with a female majority, and clonal diversity may have been underestimated.

Profiled with immunoSEQ multiplex PCR; TCRdb holds only in-frame clones, not every one. The table records 120,000 to 150,000 clones, 85% to 90% of them present only once. This TCR derives from an adult who received the AZD1222 COVID-19 vaccine. The sequences come from peripheral blood, collected 28 days after the second AZD1222 dose.

CDR3 sequence: CASSSGTISNQPQHF. The DNA of the CDR3 is TGTGCCAGCAGTTCCGGGACAATCAGCAATCAGCCCCAGCATTTT. The genes are TRBV28 and TRBJ1-5; D is possibly TRBD1 (6 bases). The germline CDR1 and CDR2 sequences are MDHEN and SYDVKM. The length of the CDR3 is 15 residues. V shed 4 bases and J shed 1 base, with 11 bases lying between them.